The 19 T cell receptor beta chains below were found in one sample sequenced in a study of human T cells and chemical hapten exposure. TCRdb reanalysed the RACE reads using MiXCR and keeps one entry per CDR3 protein. The sample carries under 200,000 distinct CDR3 sequences, around 30% recorded once. The sample's time point: pre-sensitization, week 0. Treatment reported: therapeutic diphenylcyclopropenone sensitization with weekly scalp DPC. The material was whole blood, obtained in connection with sensitization to the hapten diphenylcyclopropenone (DPC). These receptors were obtained from a woman between 25 and 40 years old with alopecia areata. Some clones in this sample may be carry-over from other donors' samples.

This clonotype showed up just a few times. The chain is built from TRBV2 and TRBJ1-1, with D uncertain. The CDR3 totals 13 residues. Per the germline V gene, CDR1 is SNHLY and CDR2 is FYNNEI. V was cut by 7 bases and J by 0 bases, with 9 bases left in between. Written as DNA, the CDR3 is TGTGCCAGCATCTCACAGTTGAACACTGAAGCTTTCTTT. It translates to CASISQLNTEAFF.

There are a few counts of this clonotype. The chain couples TRBV20-1 to TRBJ2-5; D possibly corresponds to TRBD1 (6 bases). The CDR3 contains 14 residues. V lost 0 bases and J lost 14, with 22 bases in between. Looked up from germline, CDR1 is DFQATT and CDR2 is SNEGSKA (reference sequence). CDR3 bases: TGCAGTGCTAGAGATCAAGGCCAGGGGCCCTTCGAATACTTC. Translation gives CSARDQGQGPFEYF.

This clonotype has a handful of counts. The chain is built from TRBV28 and TRBJ2-1; 13 bases are a match to TRBD2. The CDR3 has 15 residues. Germline-derived CDR1 and CDR2 are MDHEN and SYDVKM. CDR3 region: CARLAGGDRDNEQFF. For the CDR3, the DNA is TGTGCACGACTAGCGGGAGGAGATCGGGACAATGAGCAGTTCTTC.

This clonotype has a handful of counts. This chain connects TRBV3-1 to TRBJ2-5, with D maybe TRBD2 (5 bases). The V and J ends lost 0 bases and 5 bases respectively, with 13 bases between them. CDR1 and CDR2 (germline): LGHDT, YNNKEL (reference sequence). The CDR3 is made up of 15 amino acids. CDR3 protein: CASSQDALARETQYF. The CDR3 DNA reads as TGTGCCAGCAGCCAAGATGCCCTAGCTCGGGAGACCCAGTACTTC.

The chain links TRBV5-4 to TRBJ1-1; 11 bases are shared with TRBD1. The germline gives CDR1 SGHNT, CDR2 YYREEE (reference sequence). The length of the CDR3 is 14 residues. The V gene end was trimmed by 5 bases and the J gene end by 3 bases; junction bases not matched to a gene: 3. The CDR3 is CASRRDRGDTEAFF. For the CDR3, the DNA is TGTGCCAGCAGACGGGACAGGGGGGACACTGAAGCTTTCTTT.

This sequence joins TRBV30 and TRBJ2-4; D is perhaps TRBD1 or TRBD2 (5 bases each). The V gene lost 0 bases and the J gene lost 0 bases, with 12 bases spanning the gap. The CDR3 sequence is 16 residues long. Germline CDR1 GTSNPN, CDR2 SVGIG (reference sequence). In DNA, the CDR3 is TGTGCCTGGAGTGTGTGGGGGTCTATAGCCAAAAACATTCAGTACTTC. Translated, it gives CAWSVWGSIAKNIQYF.

This chain connects TRBV7-9 to TRBJ1-5; D gene uncertain. The length of the CDR3 is 17 residues. Germline V gene lookup returns CDR1 SEHNR and CDR2 FQNEAQ (reference sequence). The V gene lost 2 bases and the J gene lost 0 bases, with 14 bases spanning the gap. Here the CDR3 DNA reads TGTGCCAGCAGCTTACAAAACGGCCACTATAGCAATCAGCCCCAGCATTTT. Protein product: CASSLQNGHYSNQPQHF.

The gene calls are TRBV6-5 and TRBJ1-5; possibly TRBD1 for D (5 bases). Germline CDR1 reads MNHEY; CDR2 reads SVGAGI. The CDR3 is 13 residues long. The V gene lost 2 bases and the J gene lost 10 bases, with 12 bases spanning the gap. DNA of the CDR3: TGTGCCAGCAGTTACCAAGACGGGACCCCCCAGCATTTT. Amino acids: CASSYQDGTPQHF.

This clonotype was detected a few times. The chain has TRBV3-1 and TRBJ1-1; TRBD1 matches 8 bases. Germline CDR1 is LGHDT and CDR2 is YNNKEL (reference sequence). V shed 2 bases and J 5 bases; nucleotides not matched to a gene: 7. This CDR3 has 15 residues. Written as DNA, the CDR3 is TGTGCCAGCAGCCAAAGGACAGGGATGCATACTGAAGCTTTCTTT. It specifies CASSQRTGMHTEAFF.

This clonotype has a count of ten or more. The chain couples TRBV28 to TRBJ2-3; 8 bases map to TRBD2. The CDR3 is made up of 16 amino acids. Germline lookup yields CDR1 MDHEN and CDR2 SYDVKM. V lost 4 bases to trimming and J lost 6 bases; unmatched junction nucleotides: 12. The CDR3 sequence is CASSSSSGAPPDTQYF. DNA of the CDR3: TGTGCCAGCAGTTCCAGTAGCGGGGCCCCCCCCGATACGCAGTATTTT.

The chain couples TRBV7-8 to TRBJ1-1; D possibly corresponds to TRBD1 (6 bases). CDR3 length equals 18 residues. V lost 0 bases to trimming and J lost 3 bases, with 20 bases between them. Germline V CDR1 and CDR2: SGHVS, FQNEAQ. Here the CDR3 reads CASSLAWGRGTMDTEAFF. The CDR3 nucleotides read TGTGCCAGCAGCTTAGCATGGGGTCGCGGGACAATGGACACTGAAGCTTTCTTT. The variable domain in full, with the rest retrieved from reference TRBV7-8 and TRBJ1-1, is GAGVSQSPRYKVAKRGQDVALRCDPISGHVSLFWYQQALGQGPEFLTYFQNEAQLDKSGLPSDRFFAERPEGSVSTLKIQRTQQEDSAVYLCASSLAWGRGTMDTEAFFGQGTRLTVV.

This clonotype came up many times. The CDR3 loop is CSAAARGDPSYEQYF. The CDR3 coding sequence is TGCAGTGCGGCGGCCAGGGGGGATCCCTCCTACGAGCAGTACTTC. The genes are TRBV20-1 and TRBJ2-7; perhaps TRBD1 as D (7 bases). Germline loops: CDR1 DFQATT, CDR2 SNEGSKA (reference sequence). This CDR3 comprises 15 residues. V was pared by 6 bases and J by 0 bases, with 18 bases between.

In its sample, this clonotype was seen many times. Sequence at one end of the junction differs from germline and may be a read error. The rearrangement joins TRBV28 to TRBJ2-7, with 9 bases fitting TRBD1. The germline CDR1 and CDR2 sequences are MDHEN and SYDVKM. The CDR3 is 13 amino acids. CDR3 loop: CASSYSDRGFPLF. CDR3 in DNA: TGTGCCAGCAGTTATTCCGACAGGGGGTTTCCCTTATTC.

DNA of the CDR3: TGTGCCAGCAGCTTAATGGGCAGGGGGCACAATCAGCCCCAGCATTTT. Protein sequence: CASSLMGRGHNQPQHF. The chain carries TRBV7-2 and TRBJ1-5, with 8 bases identical to TRBD1. CDR1 and CDR2 (germline): SGHTA, FQGNSA. The CDR3 contains 16 residues. Germline trimming cut 2 bases from V and 3 bases from J; bases unmatched to any gene: 6. The full variable domain, rest sourced from reference TRBV7-2 and TRBJ1-5, is GAGVSQSPSNKVTEKGKDVELRCDPISGHTALYWYRQSLGQGLEFLIYFQGNSAPDKSGLPSDRFSAERTGGSVSTLTIQRTQQEDSAVYLCASSLMGRGHNQPQHFGDGTRLSIL.

V usage is TRBV20-1 and J usage is TRBJ1-1; D gene unclear. Trimming removed 3 bases from V and 1 base from J, with 6 bases in between. Germline V CDR1 and CDR2: DFQATT, SNEGSKA (reference sequence). This CDR3 has 12 amino acids. As DNA, the CDR3 is TGCAGTGCTAGTATCAGGAACACTGAAGCTTTCTTT. Protein sequence: CSASIRNTEAFF.

This clonotype was observed a handful of times. The chain uses TRBV9 and TRBJ2-7, with D maybe TRBD1 (6 bases). Germline assignment: CDR1 SGDLS and CDR2 YYNGEE. The CDR3 has 15 residues. V was shortened by 2 bases and J by 3 bases, with 15 bases between the two germline ends. In DNA, the CDR3 is TGTGCCAGCAGCGTTGCCGGGACAATGGACTACGAGCAGTACTTC. Translation gives CASSVAGTMDYEQYF.

This clonotype was found a few times. This chain uses TRBV29-1 with TRBJ2-2; unclear D gene. V was cut by 4 bases and J by 2 bases, with 8 bases left in between. Per germline, CDR1 SQVTM and CDR2 ANQGSEA. This CDR3 has 13 residues. The CDR3 region has the DNA TGCAGCGTTGGAAAGGGTAACACCGGGGAGCTGTTTTTT. As protein: CSVGKGNTGELFF.

This clonotype was counted many times. The V gene is TRBV7-2, the J gene TRBJ2-3; D is unclear. Germline CDR1 and CDR2: SGHTA and FQGNSA. The CDR3 runs to 13 residues. V was clipped by 2 bases and J by 4 bases, with 7 bases between them. The CDR3 nucleotides read TGTGCCAGCAGCTTAACCTTCGCAGATACGCAGTATTTT. Translating it yields CASSLTFADTQYF.

The V call is TRBV10-3, the J call TRBJ2-7; 9 nucleotides match TRBD1. CDR1 and CDR2 from the germline V gene are ENHRY and SYGVKD. The CDR3 contains 14 residues. J was trimmed by 3 bases and V by 7 bases; bases with no gene match: 7. In DNA, the CDR3 is TGTGCCATCAAAGGGACAGGGACCAGCTACGAGCAGTACTTC. Its translation: CAIKGTGTSYEQYF.